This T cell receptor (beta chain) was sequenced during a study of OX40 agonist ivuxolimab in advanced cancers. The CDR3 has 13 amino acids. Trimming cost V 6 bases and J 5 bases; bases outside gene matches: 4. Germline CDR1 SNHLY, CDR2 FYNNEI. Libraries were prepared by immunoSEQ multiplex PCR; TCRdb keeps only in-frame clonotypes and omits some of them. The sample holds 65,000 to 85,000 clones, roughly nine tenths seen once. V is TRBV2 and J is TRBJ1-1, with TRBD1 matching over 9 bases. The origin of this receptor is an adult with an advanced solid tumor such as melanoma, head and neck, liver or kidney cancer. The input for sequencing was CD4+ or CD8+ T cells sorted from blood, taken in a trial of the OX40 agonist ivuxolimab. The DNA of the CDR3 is TGTGCCAGCAGAGGACAGGGGATGACTGAAGCTTTCTTT. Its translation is CASRGQGMTEAFF.